This T cell receptor (beta chain) came from a study of shared T cell receptors in the human thymus. The assay was immunoSEQ multiplex PCR, and TCRdb's table has in-frame clones only and misses some. The sample holds hundreds of thousands of clones, approximately 80% seen once. The sample also formed part of further work on human thymus T cells. From that second work: Thymic and blood repertoires showed apparently biased V and J gene usage.

The sequenced sample was thymocytes. The receptor comes from a boy younger than two with a congenital heart defect.

The CDR3 here is CASSELAGVPYEQYF. The DNA of the CDR3 is TGTGCCAGCAGTGAACTAGCGGGAGTCCCCTACGAGCAGTACTTC. The rearrangement uses TRBV6-4 and TRBJ2-7, with TRBD2 matching 11 bases. Germline V gene sequence: CDR1 MRHNA, CDR2 SNTAGT. The CDR3 contains 15 residues. J lost 2 bases, V lost 3 bases, and 3 bases had no gene match.